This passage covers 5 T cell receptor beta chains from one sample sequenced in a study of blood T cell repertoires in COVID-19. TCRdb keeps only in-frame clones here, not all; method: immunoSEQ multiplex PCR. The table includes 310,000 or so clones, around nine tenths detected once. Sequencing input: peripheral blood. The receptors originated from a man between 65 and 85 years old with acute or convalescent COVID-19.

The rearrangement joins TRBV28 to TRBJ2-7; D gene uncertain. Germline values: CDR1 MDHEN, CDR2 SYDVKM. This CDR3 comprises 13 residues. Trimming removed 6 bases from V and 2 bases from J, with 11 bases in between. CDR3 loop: CASSSLEAYEQYF. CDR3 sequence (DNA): TGTGCCAGCAGCTCCCTTGAGGCCTACGAGCAGTACTTC.

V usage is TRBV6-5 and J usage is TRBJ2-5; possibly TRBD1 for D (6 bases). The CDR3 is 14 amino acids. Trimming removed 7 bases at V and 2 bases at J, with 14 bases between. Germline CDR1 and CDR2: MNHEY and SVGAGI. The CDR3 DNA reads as TGTGCCAGCAAGGCCAGGGGCTCTCAAGAGACCCAGTACTTC. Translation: CASKARGSQETQYF.

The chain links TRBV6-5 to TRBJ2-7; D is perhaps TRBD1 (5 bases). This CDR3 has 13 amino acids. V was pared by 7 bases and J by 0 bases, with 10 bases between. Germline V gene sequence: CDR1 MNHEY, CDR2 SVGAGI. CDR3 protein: CASNRQSSYEQYF. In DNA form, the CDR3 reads TGTGCCAGCAACCGACAGAGCTCCTACGAGCAGTACTTC.

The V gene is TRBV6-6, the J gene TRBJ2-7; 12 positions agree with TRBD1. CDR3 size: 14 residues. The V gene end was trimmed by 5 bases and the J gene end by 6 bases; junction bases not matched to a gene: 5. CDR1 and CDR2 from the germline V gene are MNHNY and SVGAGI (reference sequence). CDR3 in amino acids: CASSPLGQGAEQYF. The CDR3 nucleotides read TGTGCCAGCAGTCCACTGGGACAGGGGGCCGAGCAGTACTTC.

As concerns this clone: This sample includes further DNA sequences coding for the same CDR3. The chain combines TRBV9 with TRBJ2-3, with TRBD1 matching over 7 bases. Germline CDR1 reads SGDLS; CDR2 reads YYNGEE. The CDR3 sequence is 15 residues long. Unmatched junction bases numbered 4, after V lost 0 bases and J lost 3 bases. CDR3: CASSVEGANTDTQYF. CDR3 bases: TGTGCCAGCAGCGTAGAGGGGGCAAATACAGATACGCAGTATTTT.